This T cell receptor (beta chain) originates from a study of blood T cells in healthy people across ages. The CDR3 length is 14 residues. Germline loops: CDR1 KGHSH, CDR2 LQKENI. V was pared by 6 bases and J by 0 bases, with 11 bases between. The use of a sample-barcoded 5' primer and a J-beta primer mix characterized a second PCR of about 7 to 12 cycles. CDR3-containing paired-end reads numbering at least 2.5 million came from each sample. TCRdb independently ran MiXCR on the 5' RACE reads; one entry per CDR3 protein. The sample yields fewer than 2,000,000 distinct CDR3 sequences, 34% seen once. V gene TRBV18 combines with J gene TRBJ1-2; D is ambiguous. This clonotype was sampled from a woman aged 30 to 39 in good health. Sequenced: blood. Written as DNA, the CDR3 is TGTGCCAGCTCGCCGGATCAAGCTAACTATGGCTACACCTTC. This encodes CASSPDQANYGYTF.